The 3 T cell receptor beta chains given below trace back to one sample, sequenced in a study of shared clonotypes between healthy human individuals. Profiled with immunoSEQ multiplex PCR; TCRdb holds only in-frame clones, not every one. The sample holds more than 80,000 clones, under 70% seen once. The sample was memory CD8+ T cells sorted from blood. Subset given: CD45RO+ cells pooled with CCR7-negative TemRA cells. The receptors were sampled from a man in his thirties or forties in good health.

The V gene is TRBV7-8, the J gene TRBJ2-1, with 7 bases lining up with TRBD1. The CDR3 length is 15 residues. Trimming removed 3 bases from V and 4 bases from J; junction bases left unmatched: 6. Per the germline V gene, CDR1 is SGHVS and CDR2 is FQNEAQ. The CDR3: CASSFQTGNYNEQFF. CDR3 nucleotides: TGTGCCAGCAGCTTCCAGACAGGGAATTACAATGAGCAGTTCTTC.

V and J are TRBV11-2 and TRBJ1-1, with TRBD1 matching 9 bases. The ends lost 5 bases at V and 11 bases at J; junction bases unmatched: 9. The CDR3 runs 13 residues. Per germline, CDR1 SGHAT and CDR2 FQNNGV. The CDR3 spells CASSKGQGYLAFF. CDR3 DNA: TGTGCCAGCAGCAAGGGACAGGGATATTTGGCTTTCTTT.

This sequence joins TRBV6-1 and TRBJ1-5; D perhaps matches TRBD1 (5 bases). The germline V gene encodes CDR1 MNHNS and CDR2 SASEGT. This CDR3 contains 18 residues. The V and J ends lost 3 bases and 0 bases respectively, with 18 bases between them. As DNA, the CDR3 is TGTGCCAGCAGTGAGCAAAAAGGGGACGGGTATAGCAATCAGCCCCAGCATTTT. Protein product: CASSEQKGDGYSNQPQHF.